This TCR beta chain was documented in a study of CD8+CD57+ T cells in acquired aplastic anemia. Study as a whole: On average, sorted CD4+ and CD8+ cells gave 3.2 ug of DNA.

Investigators profiled TCR beta VDJ and CDR3 from genomic DNA template. TCRdb reanalysed the reads using MiXCR and keeps one entry per CDR3 protein. This sample yields roughly 250,000 distinct CDR3 sequences, of which approximately 86% are seen a single time; roughly 42% belongs to the top ten. The V end lost 0 bases, the J end lost 5 bases, and 13 bases lay between the germline ends. There are 15 residues in the CDR3. Germline V gene sequence: CDR1 SGHNT, CDR2 YENEEA. Patients selected for sequencing had displayed CD8+CD57+ cell expansion by flow cytometry. Broader study findings: About 30 CD8+ CDR3 sequences occurred in both the patients and the controls.

To note about this clonotype: Its antigen is still unknown.

The sequence derives from a human donor with aplastic anemia. The sample consisted of sorted CD4+, CD8+, or CD8+CD57+ T cells (not recorded which) from PBMCs. The chain links TRBV11-3 to TRBJ2-5; D is perhaps TRBD1 (5 bases). CDR3 residues: CASSLDVTAGETQYF. CDR3 in DNA: TGTGCCAGCAGCTTAGATGTCACAGCAGGGGAGACCCAGTACTTC.